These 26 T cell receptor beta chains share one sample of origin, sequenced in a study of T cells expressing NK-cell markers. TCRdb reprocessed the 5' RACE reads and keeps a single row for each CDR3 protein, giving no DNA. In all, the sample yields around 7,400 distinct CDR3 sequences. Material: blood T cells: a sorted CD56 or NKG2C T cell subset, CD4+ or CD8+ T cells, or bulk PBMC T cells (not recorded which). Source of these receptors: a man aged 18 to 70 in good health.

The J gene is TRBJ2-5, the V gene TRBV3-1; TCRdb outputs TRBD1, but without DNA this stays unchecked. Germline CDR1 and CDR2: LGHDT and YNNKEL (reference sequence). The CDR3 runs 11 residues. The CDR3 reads CASRDSRTQYF.

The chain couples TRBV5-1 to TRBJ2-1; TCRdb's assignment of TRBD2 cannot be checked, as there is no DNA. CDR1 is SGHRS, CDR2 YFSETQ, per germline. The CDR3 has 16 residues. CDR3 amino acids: CASSLGGLLSYNEQFF.

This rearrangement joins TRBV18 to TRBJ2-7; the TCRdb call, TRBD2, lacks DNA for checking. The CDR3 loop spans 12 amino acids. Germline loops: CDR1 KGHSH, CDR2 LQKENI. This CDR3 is CASSPGSYEQYF.

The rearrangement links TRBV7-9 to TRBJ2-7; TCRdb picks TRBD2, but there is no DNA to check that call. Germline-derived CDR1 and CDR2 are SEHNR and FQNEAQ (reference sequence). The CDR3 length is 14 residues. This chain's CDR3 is CASSPSRGPYEQYF.

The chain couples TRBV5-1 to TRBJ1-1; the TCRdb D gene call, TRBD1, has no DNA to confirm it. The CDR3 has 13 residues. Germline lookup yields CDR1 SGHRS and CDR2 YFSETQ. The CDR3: CASSLAGDRKAFF. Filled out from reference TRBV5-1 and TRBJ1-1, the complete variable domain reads KAGVTQTPRYLIKTRGQQVTLSCSPISGHRSVSWYQQTPGQGLQFLFEYFSETQRNKGNFPGRFSGRQFSNSRSEMNVSTLELGDSALYLCASSLAGDRKAFFGQGTRLTVV.

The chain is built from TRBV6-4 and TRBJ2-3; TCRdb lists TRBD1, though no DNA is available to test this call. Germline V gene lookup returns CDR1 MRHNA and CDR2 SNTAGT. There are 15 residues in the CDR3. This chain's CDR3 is CASSAGTGATDTQYF.

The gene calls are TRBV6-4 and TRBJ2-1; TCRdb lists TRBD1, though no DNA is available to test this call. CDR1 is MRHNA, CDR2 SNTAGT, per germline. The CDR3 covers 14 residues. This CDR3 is CASSARGDYNEQFF.

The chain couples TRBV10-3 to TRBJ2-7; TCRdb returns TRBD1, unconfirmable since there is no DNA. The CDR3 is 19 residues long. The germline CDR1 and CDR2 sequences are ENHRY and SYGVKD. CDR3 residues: CAISEPDKYGTAHPPEQYF.

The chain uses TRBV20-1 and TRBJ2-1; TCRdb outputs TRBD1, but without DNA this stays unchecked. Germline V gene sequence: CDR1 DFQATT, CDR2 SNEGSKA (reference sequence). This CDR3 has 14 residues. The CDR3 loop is CSAGGTGIPNEQFF.

The CDR3 spells CASSQGEVVNEQFF. The V call is TRBV3-1, the J call TRBJ2-1. Per germline, CDR1 LGHDT and CDR2 YNNKEL (reference sequence). The length of the CDR3 is 14 residues.

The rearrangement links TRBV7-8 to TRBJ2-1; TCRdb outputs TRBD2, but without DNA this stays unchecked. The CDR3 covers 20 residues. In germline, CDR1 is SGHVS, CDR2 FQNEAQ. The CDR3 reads CASSLSAALVAGGPYNEQFF.

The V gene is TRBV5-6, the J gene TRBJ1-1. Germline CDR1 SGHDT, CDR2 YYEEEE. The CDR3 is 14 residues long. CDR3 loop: CASSPERAYTEAFF.

The CDR3 region is CASSPRHENTDTQYF. The chain couples TRBV5-4 to TRBJ2-3; TCRdb's assignment of TRBD2 cannot be checked, as there is no DNA. The CDR3 runs to 15 residues. Germline V gene lookup returns CDR1 SGHNT and CDR2 YYREEE (reference sequence).

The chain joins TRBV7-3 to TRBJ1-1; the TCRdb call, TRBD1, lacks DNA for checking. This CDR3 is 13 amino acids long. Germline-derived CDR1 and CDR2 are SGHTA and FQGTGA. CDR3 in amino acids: CASGVDWGTEAFF.

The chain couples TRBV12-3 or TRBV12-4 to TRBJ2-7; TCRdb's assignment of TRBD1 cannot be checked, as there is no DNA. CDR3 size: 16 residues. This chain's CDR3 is CASSPLAGTGRYEQYF.

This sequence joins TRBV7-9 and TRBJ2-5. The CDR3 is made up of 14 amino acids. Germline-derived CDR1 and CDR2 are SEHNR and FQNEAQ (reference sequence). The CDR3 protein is CASSLSGQKETQYF.

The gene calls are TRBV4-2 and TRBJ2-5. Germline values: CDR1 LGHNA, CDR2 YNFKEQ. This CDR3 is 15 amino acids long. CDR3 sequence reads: CASSQSIGMQETQYF.

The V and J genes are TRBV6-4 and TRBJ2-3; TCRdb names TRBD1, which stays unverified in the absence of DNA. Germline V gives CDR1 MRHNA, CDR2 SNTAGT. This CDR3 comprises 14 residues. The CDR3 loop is CASSDSRGADTQYF.

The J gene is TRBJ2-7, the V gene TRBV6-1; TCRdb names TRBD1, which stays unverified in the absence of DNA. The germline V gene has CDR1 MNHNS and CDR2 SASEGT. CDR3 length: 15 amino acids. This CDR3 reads CASSGDDSSSYEQYF.

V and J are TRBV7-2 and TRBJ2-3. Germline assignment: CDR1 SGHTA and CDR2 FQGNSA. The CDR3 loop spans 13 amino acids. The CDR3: CASSLGGSTTQYF.

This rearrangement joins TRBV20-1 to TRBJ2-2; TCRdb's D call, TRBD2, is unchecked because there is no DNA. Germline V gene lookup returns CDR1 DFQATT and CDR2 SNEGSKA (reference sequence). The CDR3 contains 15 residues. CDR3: CSANAGGMDTGELFF.

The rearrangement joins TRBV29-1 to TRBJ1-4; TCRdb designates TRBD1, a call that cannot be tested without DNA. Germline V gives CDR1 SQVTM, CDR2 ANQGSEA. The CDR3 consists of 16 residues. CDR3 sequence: CSVEDPKNRGDEKLFF.

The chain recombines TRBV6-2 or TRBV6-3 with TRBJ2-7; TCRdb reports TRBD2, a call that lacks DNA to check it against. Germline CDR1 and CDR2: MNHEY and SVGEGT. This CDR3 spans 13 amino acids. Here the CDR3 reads CASSQTDYHEQYF.

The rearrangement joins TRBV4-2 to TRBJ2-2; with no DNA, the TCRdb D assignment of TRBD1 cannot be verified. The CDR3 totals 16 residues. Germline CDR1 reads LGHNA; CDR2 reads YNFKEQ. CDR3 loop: CASSQDSGGETGELFF.

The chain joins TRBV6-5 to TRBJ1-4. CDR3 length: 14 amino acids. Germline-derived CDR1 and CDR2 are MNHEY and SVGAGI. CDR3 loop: CASSLTWTDEKLFF.

The chain's CDR3 is CASSYKTGDYEQYF. V gene TRBV5-1 combines with J gene TRBJ2-7; TCRdb selects TRBD1, and the lack of DNA leaves this call unchecked. CDR1 is SGHRS, CDR2 YFSETQ, per germline. This CDR3 spans 14 amino acids.